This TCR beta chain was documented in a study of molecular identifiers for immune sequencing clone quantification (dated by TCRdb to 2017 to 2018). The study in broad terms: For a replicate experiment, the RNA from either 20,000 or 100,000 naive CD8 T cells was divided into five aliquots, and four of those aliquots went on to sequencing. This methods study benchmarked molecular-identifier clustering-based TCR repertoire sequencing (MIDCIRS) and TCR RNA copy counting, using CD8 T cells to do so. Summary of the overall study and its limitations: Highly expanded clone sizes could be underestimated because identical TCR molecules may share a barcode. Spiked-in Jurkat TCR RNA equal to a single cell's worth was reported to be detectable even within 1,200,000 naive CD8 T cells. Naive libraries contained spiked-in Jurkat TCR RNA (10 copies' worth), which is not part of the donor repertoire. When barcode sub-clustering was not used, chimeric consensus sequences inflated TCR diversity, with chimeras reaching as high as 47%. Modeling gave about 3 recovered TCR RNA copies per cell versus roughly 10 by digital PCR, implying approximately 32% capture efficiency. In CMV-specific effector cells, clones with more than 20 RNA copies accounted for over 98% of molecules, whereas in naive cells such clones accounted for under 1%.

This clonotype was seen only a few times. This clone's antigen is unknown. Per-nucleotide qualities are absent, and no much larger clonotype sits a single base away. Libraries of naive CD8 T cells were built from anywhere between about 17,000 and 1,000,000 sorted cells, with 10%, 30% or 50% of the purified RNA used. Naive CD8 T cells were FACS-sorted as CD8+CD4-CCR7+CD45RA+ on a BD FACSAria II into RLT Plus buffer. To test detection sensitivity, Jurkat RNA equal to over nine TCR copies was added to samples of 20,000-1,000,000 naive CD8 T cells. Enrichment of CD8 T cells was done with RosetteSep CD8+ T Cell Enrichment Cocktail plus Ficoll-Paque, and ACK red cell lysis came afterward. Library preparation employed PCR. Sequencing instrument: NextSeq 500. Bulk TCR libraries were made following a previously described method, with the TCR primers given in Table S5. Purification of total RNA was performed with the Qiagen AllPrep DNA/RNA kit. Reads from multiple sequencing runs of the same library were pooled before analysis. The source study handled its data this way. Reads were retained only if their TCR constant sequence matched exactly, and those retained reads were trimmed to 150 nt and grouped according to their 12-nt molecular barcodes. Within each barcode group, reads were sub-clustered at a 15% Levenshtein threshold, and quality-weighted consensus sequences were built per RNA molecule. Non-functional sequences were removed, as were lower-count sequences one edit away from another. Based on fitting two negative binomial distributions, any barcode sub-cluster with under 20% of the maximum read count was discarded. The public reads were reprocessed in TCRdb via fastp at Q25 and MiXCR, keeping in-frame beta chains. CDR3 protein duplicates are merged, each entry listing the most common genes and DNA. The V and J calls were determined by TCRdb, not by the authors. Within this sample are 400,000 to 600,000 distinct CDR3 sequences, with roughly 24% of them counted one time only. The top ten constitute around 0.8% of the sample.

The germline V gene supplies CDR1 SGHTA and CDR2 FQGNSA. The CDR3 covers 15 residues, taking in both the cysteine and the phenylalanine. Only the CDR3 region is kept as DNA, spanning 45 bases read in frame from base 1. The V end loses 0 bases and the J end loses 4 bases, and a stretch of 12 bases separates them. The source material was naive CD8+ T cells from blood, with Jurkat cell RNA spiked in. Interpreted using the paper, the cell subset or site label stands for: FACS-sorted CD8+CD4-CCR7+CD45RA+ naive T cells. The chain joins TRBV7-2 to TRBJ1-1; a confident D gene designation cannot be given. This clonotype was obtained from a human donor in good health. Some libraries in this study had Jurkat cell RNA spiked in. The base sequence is TGTGCCAGCAGCTTAGCGGTTCAGCTGGCCACTGAAGCTTTCTTT. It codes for CASSLAVQLATEAFF. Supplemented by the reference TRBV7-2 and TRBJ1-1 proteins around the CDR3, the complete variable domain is GAGVSQSPSNKVTEKGKDVELRCDPISGHTALYWYRQSLGQGLEFLIYFQGNSAPDKSGLPSDRFSAERTGGSVSTLTIQRTQQEDSAVYLCASSLAVQLATEAFFGQGTRLTVV.